These T cell receptor beta chains were read from a single sample in a study of vaccination and CD4 T cells after COVID-19. From the PCR reads, TCRdb called clonotypes with MiXCR, one entry per CDR3 protein. The table lists about 11,000 distinct CDR3 sequences, under 35% of them singletons, with roughly 13% in the top ten. Which antigens these TCRs recognize remains unknown. The specimen was CD4+ T cells from blood, cultured in vitro. All receptors derive from a human donor in good health. CDR3s include the opening cysteine and the closing phenylalanine or tryptophan. D genes are given only for firm matches. Rows give clone size only sometimes, using once, few, many, or a class for an expanded clone.

j_call,d_call,v_call,clone_size,cdr3_nt,cdr3_aa
TRBJ2-1,-,TRBV6-4,-,TGTGCCAGCAGTGACACCAGCTACAATGAGCAGTTCTTC,CASSDTSYNEQFF
TRBJ2-7,-,TRBV7-9,-,TGTGCCAGCAGCTCCAGGGCAACCACCTACGAGCAGTACTTC,CASSSRATTYEQYF
TRBJ2-7,-,TRBV4-3,-,TGCGCCAGCAGCCAAGGACAGTACGAGCAGTACTTC,CASSQGQYEQYF
TRBJ2-1,TRBD2,TRBV7-9,-,TGTGCCAGCAGCTTAGCGGGCCTAGCGGGACTTGATAATGAGCAGTTCTTC,CASSLAGLAGLDNEQFF
TRBJ2-7,-,TRBV6-1,once,TGTGCCAGCAGCCCGACCGCAGGGGCCTACGAGCAGTACTTC,CASSPTAGAYEQYF
TRBJ2-2,TRBD2,TRBV2,few,TGTGCCAGCAGTGAAGGACTAGCGGGGGGCGGGGAGCTGTTTTTT,CASSEGLAGGGELFF
TRBJ1-2,TRBD1,TRBV6-4,-,TGTGCCAGCAGTGTAACCGGGACAGGGGTTCGATATGGCTACACCTTC,CASSVTGTGVRYGYTF
TRBJ2-5,-,TRBV5-4,-,TGTGCCAGCAGCTTGACTAGCTTGAGGTCACCAGAGACCCAGTACTTC,CASSLTSLRSPETQYF
TRBJ1-5,-,TRBV11-2,few,TGTGCCAGCAGCTTAATCAGAAATCAGCCCCAGCATTTT,CASSLIRNQPQHF
TRBJ2-7,-,TRBV6-1,few,TGTGCCAGCAGTGAAGCGAGTGCCGTCTCCTACGAGCAGTACTTC,CASSEASAVSYEQYF
TRBJ2-3,-,TRBV7-2,few,TGTGCCAGCAGCCAGGACACGACAAGAGCGCAGTATTTT,CASSQDTTRAQYF
TRBJ2-3,-,TRBV19,few,TGTGCCAGTAGTATCACCAGGGCGGATACGCAGTATTTT,CASSITRADTQYF
TRBJ2-2,-,TRBV20-1,medium-sized,TGCAGTGCTAGAAGGGGATCCACCGGGGAGCTGTTTTTT,CSARRGSTGELFF
TRBJ2-7,-,TRBV27,-,TGTGCCAGAAACAGCAGGGCCCACGAGCAGTACTTC,CARNSRAHEQYF
TRBJ2-5,TRBD1,TRBV25-1,-,TGTGCCAGCAGTGACCCAGGGGGCTTCGGAGAGACCCAGTACTTC,CASSDPGGFGETQYF
TRBJ1-6,-,TRBV18,few,TGTGCCAGCTCATCCCTACAGGGAAACCCTAATTCACCCCTCCACTTT,CASSSLQGNPNSPLHF
TRBJ2-7,-,TRBV6-1,once,TGTGCCAGCAGTGAAGTGGGCAGAGGGGAGCAGTACTTC,CASSEVGRGEQYF
TRBJ1-1,-,TRBV29-1,-,TGCAGCGTTGCCGCGGCGCGGACGAACACTGAAGCTTTCTTT,CSVAAARTNTEAFF
TRBJ1-2,TRBD1,TRBV20-1,-,TGCAGTGCTAGAGACGACAGGGTCTATGGCTACACCTTC,CSARDDRVYGYTF
TRBJ2-1,-,TRBV6-2/TRBV6-3,-,TGTGCCAGCAGTTACTCGGCGGGACAGCTTAACAATGAGCAGTTCTTC,CASSYSAGQLNNEQFF
TRBJ2-2,TRBD2,TRBV11-3,-,TGTGCCAGCTCGAGGACTAGCGGGTCCGGGGAGCTGTTTTTT,CASSRTSGSGELFF
TRBJ2-3,-,TRBV24-1,few,TGTGCCACCAGTGAGGTCGGCAGGGGCACAGATACGCAGTATTTT,CATSEVGRGTDTQYF
TRBJ1-2,-,TRBV28,few,TGTGCCAGCAGTTTATTAGGGTCTGCGGGCTACACCTTC,CASSLLGSAGYTF
TRBJ2-7,-,TRBV2,-,TGTGCCAGCAGTCCGACACGAACCTACGAGCAGTACTTC,CASSPTRTYEQYF
TRBJ1-2,-,TRBV6-1,-,TGTGCCAGCAGCCACGTGGGGAACTATGGCTACACCTTC,CASSHVGNYGYTF